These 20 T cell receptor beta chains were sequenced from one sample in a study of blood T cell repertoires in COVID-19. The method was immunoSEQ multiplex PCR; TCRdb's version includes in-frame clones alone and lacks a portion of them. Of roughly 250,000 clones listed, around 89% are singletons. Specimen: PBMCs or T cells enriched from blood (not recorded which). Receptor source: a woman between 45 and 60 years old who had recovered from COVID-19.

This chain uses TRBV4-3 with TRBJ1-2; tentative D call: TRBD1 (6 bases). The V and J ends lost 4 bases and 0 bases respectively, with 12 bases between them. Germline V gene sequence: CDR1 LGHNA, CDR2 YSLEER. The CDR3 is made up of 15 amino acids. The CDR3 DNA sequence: TGCGCCAGCAGCCGGGGACGGACAGCTAACTATGGCTACACCTTC. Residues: CASSRGRTANYGYTF.

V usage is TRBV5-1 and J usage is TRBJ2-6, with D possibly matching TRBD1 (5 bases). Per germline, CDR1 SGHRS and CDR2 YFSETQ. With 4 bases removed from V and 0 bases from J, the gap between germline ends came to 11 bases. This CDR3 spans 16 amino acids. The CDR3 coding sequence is TGCGCCAGCAGCCAGACAGCGAGCTCTGGGGCCAACGTCCTGACTTTC. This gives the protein CASSQTASSGANVLTF. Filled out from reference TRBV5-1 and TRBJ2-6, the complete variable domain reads KAGVTQTPRYLIKTRGQQVTLSCSPISGHRSVSWYQQTPGQGLQFLFEYFSETQRNKGNFPGRFSGRQFSNSRSEMNVSTLELGDSALYLCASSQTASSGANVLTFGAGSRLTVL.

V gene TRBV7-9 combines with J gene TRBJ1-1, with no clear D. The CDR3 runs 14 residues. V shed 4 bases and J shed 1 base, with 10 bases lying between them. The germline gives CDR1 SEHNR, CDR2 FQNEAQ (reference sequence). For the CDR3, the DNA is TGTGCCAGCAGCTCCCCACAACGGAACACTGAAGCTTTCTTT. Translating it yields CASSSPQRNTEAFF.

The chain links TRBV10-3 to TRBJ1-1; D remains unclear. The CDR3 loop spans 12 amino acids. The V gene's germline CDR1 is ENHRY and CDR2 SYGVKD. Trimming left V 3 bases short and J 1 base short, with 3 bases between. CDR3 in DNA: TGTGCCATCAGTGATCGGAACACTGAAGCTTTCTTT. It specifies CAISDRNTEAFF.

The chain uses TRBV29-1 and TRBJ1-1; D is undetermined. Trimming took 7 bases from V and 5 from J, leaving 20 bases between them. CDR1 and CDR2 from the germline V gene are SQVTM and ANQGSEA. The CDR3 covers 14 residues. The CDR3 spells CSARVTLTGTEAFF. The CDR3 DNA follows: TGCAGCGCGCGGGTAACGCTAACGGGGACTGAAGCTTTCTTT.

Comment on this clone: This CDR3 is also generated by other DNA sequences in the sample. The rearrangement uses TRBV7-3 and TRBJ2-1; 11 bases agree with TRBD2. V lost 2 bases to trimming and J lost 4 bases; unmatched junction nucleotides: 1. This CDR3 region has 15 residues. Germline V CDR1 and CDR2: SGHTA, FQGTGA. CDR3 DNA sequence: TGTGCCAGCAGCTTACGACTAGCGGGGTACAATGAGCAGTTCTTC. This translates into CASSLRLAGYNEQFF.

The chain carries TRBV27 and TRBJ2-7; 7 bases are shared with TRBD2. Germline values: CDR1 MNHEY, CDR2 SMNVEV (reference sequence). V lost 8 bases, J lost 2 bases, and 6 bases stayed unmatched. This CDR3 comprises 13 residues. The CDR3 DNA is TGTGCCAGCGCGACTAGCTTAACCTACGAGCAGTACTTC. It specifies CASATSLTYEQYF.

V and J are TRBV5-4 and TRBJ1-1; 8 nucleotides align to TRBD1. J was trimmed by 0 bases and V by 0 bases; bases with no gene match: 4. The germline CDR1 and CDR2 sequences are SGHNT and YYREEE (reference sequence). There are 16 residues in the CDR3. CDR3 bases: TGTGCCAGCAGCTTGGACATCAGGGGGCTGAACACTGAAGCTTTCTTT. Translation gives CASSLDIRGLNTEAFF.

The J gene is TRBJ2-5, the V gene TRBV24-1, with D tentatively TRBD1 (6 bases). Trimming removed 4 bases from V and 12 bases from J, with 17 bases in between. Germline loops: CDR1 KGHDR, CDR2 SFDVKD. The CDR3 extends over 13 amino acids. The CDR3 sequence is CATSETGQPSKYF. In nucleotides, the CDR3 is TGTGCCACCAGTGAAACCGGACAGCCGTCAAAGTACTTC.

In nucleotides, the CDR3 is TGTGCCAGCAGCTCTGGCGGGGACAGGACCTACGAGCAGTACTTC. As protein: CASSSGGDRTYEQYF. The chain is built from TRBV5-5 and TRBJ2-7, with TRBD1 identical over 8 bases. Trimming cost V 3 bases and J 2 bases; bases outside gene matches: 7. This CDR3 contains 15 residues. Germline CDR1 SGHKS, CDR2 YYEKEE (reference sequence). Variable domain in full (rest from reference TRBV5-5 and TRBJ2-7): DAGVTQSPTHLIKTRGQQVTLRCSPISGHKSVSWYQQVLGQGPQFIFQYYEKEERGRGNFPDRFSARQFPNYSSELNVNALLLGDSALYLCASSSGGDRTYEQYFGPGTRLTVT.

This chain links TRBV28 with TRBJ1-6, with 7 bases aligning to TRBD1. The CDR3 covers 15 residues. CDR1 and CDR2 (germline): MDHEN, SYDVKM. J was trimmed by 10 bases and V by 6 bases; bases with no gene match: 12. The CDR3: CASSPRGGERSPLHF. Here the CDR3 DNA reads TGTGCCAGCAGCCCTAGAGGGGGCGAGCGATCACCCCTCCACTTT. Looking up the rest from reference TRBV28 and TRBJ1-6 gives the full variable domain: DVKVTQSSRYLVKRTGEKVFLECVQDMDHENMFWYRQDPGLGLRLIYFSYDVKMKEKGDIPEGYSVSREKKERFSLILESASTNQTSMYLCASSPRGGERSPLHFGNGTRLTVT.

The CDR3 loop reads CASSAVTGLGTNYGYTF. The CDR3 bases are TGTGCCAGCAGTGCCGTTACAGGGTTGGGAACCAACTATGGCTACACCTTC. The chain has TRBV6-1 and TRBJ1-2; possibly TRBD1 for D (6 bases). The CDR3 extends over 17 amino acids. The V and J ends lost 4 bases and 2 bases respectively, with 20 bases between them. CDR1 and CDR2 (germline): MNHNS, SASEGT.

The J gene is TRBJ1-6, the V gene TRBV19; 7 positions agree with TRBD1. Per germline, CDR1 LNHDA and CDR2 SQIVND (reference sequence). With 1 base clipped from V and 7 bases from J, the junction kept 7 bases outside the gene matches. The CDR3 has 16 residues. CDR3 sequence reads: CASSIGDDRVNSPLHF. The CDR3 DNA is TGTGCCAGTAGTATAGGCGACGACAGGGTAAATTCACCCCTCCACTTT.

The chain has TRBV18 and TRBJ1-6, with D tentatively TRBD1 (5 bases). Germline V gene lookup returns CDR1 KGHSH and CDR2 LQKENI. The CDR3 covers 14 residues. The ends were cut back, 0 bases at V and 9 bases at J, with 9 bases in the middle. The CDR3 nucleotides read TGTGCCAGCTCACCACCCGGGGGGAGTTCACCCCTCCACTTT. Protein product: CASSPPGGSSPLHF.

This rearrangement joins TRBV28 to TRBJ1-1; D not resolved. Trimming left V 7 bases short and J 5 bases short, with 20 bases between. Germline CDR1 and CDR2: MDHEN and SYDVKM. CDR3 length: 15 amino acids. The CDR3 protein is CASTSGPFGRTEAFF. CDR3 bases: TGTGCCAGCACCTCAGGTCCGTTCGGTAGGACTGAAGCTTTCTTT.

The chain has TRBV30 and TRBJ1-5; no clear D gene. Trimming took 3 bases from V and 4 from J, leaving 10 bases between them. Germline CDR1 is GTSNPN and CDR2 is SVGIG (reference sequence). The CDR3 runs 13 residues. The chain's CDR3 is CAWRGGMNQPQHF. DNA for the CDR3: TGTGCCTGGAGGGGCGGGATGAATCAGCCCCAGCATTTT.

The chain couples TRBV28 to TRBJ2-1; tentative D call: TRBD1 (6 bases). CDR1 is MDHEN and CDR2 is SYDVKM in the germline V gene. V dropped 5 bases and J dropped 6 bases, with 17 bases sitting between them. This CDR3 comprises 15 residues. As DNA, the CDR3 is TGTGCCAGCAGTAGGGGGTCAGGGGCGAGCAATGAGCAGTTCTTC. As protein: CASSRGSGASNEQFF.

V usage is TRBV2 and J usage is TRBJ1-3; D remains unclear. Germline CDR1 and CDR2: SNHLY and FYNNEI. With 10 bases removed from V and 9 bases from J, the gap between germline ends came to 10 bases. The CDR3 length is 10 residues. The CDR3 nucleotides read TGTGCCACCCCTTTTCCCACCATATATTTT. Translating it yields CATPFPTIYF.

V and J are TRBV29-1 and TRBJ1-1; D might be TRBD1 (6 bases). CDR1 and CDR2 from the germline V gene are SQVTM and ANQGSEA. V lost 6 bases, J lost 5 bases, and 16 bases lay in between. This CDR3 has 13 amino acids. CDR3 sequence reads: CSVERGGRTEAFF. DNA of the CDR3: TGCAGCGTGGAAAGGGGGGGGCGTACTGAAGCTTTCTTT. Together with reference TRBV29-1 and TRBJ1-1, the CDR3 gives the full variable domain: SAVISQKPSRDICQRGTSLTIQCQVDSQVTMMFWYRQQPGQSLTLIATANQGSEATYESGFVIDKFPISRPNLTFSTLTVSNMSPEDSSIYLCSVERGGRTEAFFGQGTRLTVV.

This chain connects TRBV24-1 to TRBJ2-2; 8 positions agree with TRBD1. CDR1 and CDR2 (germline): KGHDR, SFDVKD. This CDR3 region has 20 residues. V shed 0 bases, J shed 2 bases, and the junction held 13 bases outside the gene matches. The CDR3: CATSDLIFRGQEYNTGELFF. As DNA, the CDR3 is TGTGCCACCAGTGATTTGATTTTCAGGGGGCAAGAGTATAACACCGGGGAGCTGTTTTTT.